This T cell receptor (beta chain) emerged from a study of T cell repertoires in cytomegalovirus infection. Study-wide results and limits: The ex vivo response was dominated by HLA-C-restricted CMV-specific TCR beta clonotypes.

V was pared by 6 bases and J by 4 bases, with 5 bases of the junction left unmatched. Germline V gene data show CDR1 as MDHEN and CDR2 as SYDVKM. The CDR3 extends over 13 amino acids. A remark on this clonotype: Antigen: not known.

TCRdb itself ran the reads through MiXCR, one entry per CDR3 protein. Of under 300,000 distinct CDR3 sequences listed, 22% were seen once; the top ten hold roughly 19%. Sequencing used cultured PBMCs, obtained from culture after CMV antigen stimulation. The TCR originated in a human donor in good health (CMV status not recorded). Some clones in this sample may be carry-over from other donors' samples. V is TRBV28 and J is TRBJ2-5; 7 bases are shared with TRBD1. CDR3 sequence: CASSSGQLETQYF. For the CDR3, the DNA is TGTGCCAGCAGCTCGGGACAGCTAGAGACCCAGTACTTC.